The rows below give T cell receptor beta chains drawn from one sample of a study of blood T cell repertoires in COVID-19. Here immunoSEQ multiplex PCR was the method, and the copy in TCRdb shows in-frame clones only, minus some. The table lists about 250,000 clones, about four fifths of them singletons, with roughly 9.8% in the top ten. Sequenced sample: peripheral blood. The receptors derive from a man at least 80 years old with acute or convalescent COVID-19. CDR3s include the opening cysteine and the closing phenylalanine or tryptophan. Fields, in order: V gene, clone size, CDR3 length, J gene, CDR3 protein. Some rows have no size entry. The others give once, few or many, or a class for an expanded clone.

TRBV3-1/TRBV3-2	once	14	TRBJ1-1	CASTEGQLNTEAFF
TRBV5-1	-	15	TRBJ2-1	CASSFTPSSYNEQFF
TRBV19	-	18	TRBJ2-6	CASSSAGTPSSGANVLTF
TRBV27	-	15	TRBJ2-1	CASSPGTSGLNEQFF
TRBV9	few	14	TRBJ1-2	CASSVDRPNYGYTF
TRBV5-1	-	17	TRBJ2-3	CASTMYSGTGPSDTQYF
TRBV23-1	-	17	TRBJ2-7	CASSQWGDREKVYEQYF
TRBV3-1/TRBV3-2	-	16	TRBJ2-1	CASSQRGLSSYNEQFF
TRBV27	few	15	TRBJ1-6	CASSPISSYNSPLHF
TRBV27	-	17	TRBJ2-2	CASSLLAKGRSTGELFF
TRBV28	once	13	TRBJ1-2	CASSWIQGSGYTF
TRBV2	-	18	TRBJ1-5	CASSEALLTDYSNQPQHF
TRBV3-1/TRBV3-2	-	11	TRBJ2-7	CASSSSYEQYF
TRBV5-4	-	16	TRBJ1-1	CASSLGLWADYTEAFF
TRBV19	few	14	TRBJ1-4	CASSTSGANEKLFF
TRBV9	-	15	TRBJ1-6	CASSAGQGVNSPLHF
TRBV24-1	-	15	TRBJ2-2	CATSDPGGGTGELFF
TRBV11-3	few	20	TRBJ1-5	CASSLAERGHRVNSNQPQHF
TRBV5-1	-	16	TRBJ2-3	CASSRQTGTRQDTQYF
TRBV7-6	-	16	TRBJ2-7	CASSLEPAGVPYEQYF
TRBV2	-	14	TRBJ1-6	CASGTGAGRSPLHF
TRBV19	-	14	TRBJ1-2	CASSPLGGAYGYTF
TRBV18	-	22	TRBJ2-2	CASSRYRGEGAVESANTGELFF
TRBV7-3	-	14	TRBJ1-4	CATDGTASGEKLFF
TRBV7-8	-	18	TRBJ2-5	CASSLERAGGRAVETQYF
TRBV28	-	14	TRBJ1-6	CASVVGQGNSPLHF
TRBV25-1	-	14	TRBJ2-5	CASSVWSGEETQYF
TRBV30	-	13	TRBJ2-2	CAWSGTSTGELFF
TRBV28	few	14	TRBJ1-3	CASSVWGGLGTIYF
TRBV5-1	-	14	TRBJ1-2	CASSLAGQGEGYTF
TRBV9	-	16	TRBJ2-3	CASSVDGGRGTDTQYF
TRBV7-9	-	15	TRBJ1-3	CASSLTSSSGNTIYF
TRBV5-4	once	15	TRBJ1-2	CASSIPDRGGYGYTF
TRBV2	few	12	TRBJ2-7	CASSQTSGEQYF
TRBV28	-	16	TRBJ2-6	CASSFWESSGANVLTF
TRBV24-1	-	14	TRBJ1-2	CATSDSGAGYGYTF
TRBV7-2	once	14	TRBJ1-5	CASSSLGSVSPQHF
TRBV18	-	15	TRBJ1-2	CASSPDRARNYGYTF
TRBV6-5	-	16	TRBJ2-1	CASSYIAGGSIHEQFF
TRBV6-5	-	15	TRBJ2-7	CASSYNPSGSYEQYF
TRBV19	-	13	TRBJ1-2	CASKRGGDYGYTF
TRBV30	-	11	TRBJ2-3	CAWSRQGTQYF
TRBV19	-	16	TRBJ1-2	CASSIKQGAVVGGYTF
TRBV9	few	13	TRBJ2-2	CASSVRQGGELFF
TRBV6-5	-	12	TRBJ2-7	CASIRTGYEQYF
TRBV28	-	13	TRBJ1-2	CASSPTGRYGYTF
TRBV19	-	14	TRBJ1-5	CASSSDRAGQPQHF
TRBV19	-	14	TRBJ1-1	CASISLNENTEAFF
TRBV11-1	once	13	TRBJ1-2	CASRSLAGYGYTF
TRBV5-1	-	17	TRBJ1-1	CASGPIYTGGGNTEAFF
TRBV10-3	few	14	TRBJ2-7	CAIGPSGSLNEQYF
TRBV15	-	16	TRBJ1-2	CATSRRWATTVYGYTF
TRBV2	-	14	TRBJ2-7	CASTWTRPSYEQYF
TRBV5-6	-	15	TRBJ1-5	CASSGRGHSNQPQHF